Detailed here is one TCR beta chain. Authors' data handling: Estimation of nucleated cell counts relied on the amplification of reference gene primers. The repertoire was sequenced with immunoSEQ multiplex PCR; TCRdb's copy has only in-frame clones and lacks some. V, J and clone size derive from that table, while D and trimming were established from the DNA sequence. This sample has some 31,000 clones, with around nine tenths found just once. Germline V gene lookup returns CDR1 DFQATT and CDR2 SNEGSKA (reference sequence). Trimming left V 3 bases short and J 0 bases short, with 15 bases between. The CDR3 totals 16 residues. This entry comes from a study of blood T cell repertoires in COVID-19. Study at large: COVID-19 samples, acute and convalescent, were from the United States, Italy and Spain. Sample material is recorded as cDNA or gDNA derived from T cells, B-cell-depleted T cells, or PBMCs.

Sequencing input: peripheral blood. V is TRBV20-1 and J is TRBJ1-5; possibly TRBD1 for D (5 bases). This TCR came from a human donor with active COVID-19. The donor label of this sample is uncertain. In nucleotides, the CDR3 is TGCAGTGCTAGTACATATGACAGCGATAGCAATCAGCCCCAGCATTTT. Protein product: CSASTYDSDSNQPQHF.